This is a list of T cell receptor beta chains from one sample in a study of blood T cell repertoires in COVID-19. Sequencing used immunoSEQ multiplex PCR; TCRdb keeps in-frame clones, though not all of them. The sample includes about 250,000 clones, around 88% of them seen just once. Source material: peripheral blood. All receptors derive from an older man with acute or convalescent COVID-19. Both conserved end residues are part of each CDR3. Fields, in order: V gene, clone size, J gene, D gene, CDR3 length, CDR3 DNA, CDR3 protein. D genes are given only for firm matches. Some rows mark clone size as missing; the rest say once, few, many or name a class of expanded clone.

v_call: TRBV6-2/TRBV6-3
clone_size: once
j_call: TRBJ2-5
d_call: TRBD2
cdr3_length: 14
cdr3_nt: TGTGCCAGCAGTCTCGGACTAGCGCAGGAGACCCAGTACTTC
cdr3_aa: CASSLGLAQETQYF

v_call: TRBV7-2
clone_size: NA
j_call: TRBJ1-2
d_call: TRBD1
cdr3_length: 15
cdr3_nt: TGTGCCAGCGAAGGACAGGGGGTAAGGAACTATGGCTACACCTTC
cdr3_aa: CASEGQGVRNYGYTF

v_call: TRBV19
clone_size: NA
j_call: TRBJ2-3
d_call: NA
cdr3_length: 14
cdr3_nt: TGTGCCAGTAGTATAACCAGGGACACAGATACGCAGTATTTT
cdr3_aa: CASSITRDTDTQYF

v_call: TRBV5-5
clone_size: once
j_call: TRBJ2-7
d_call: TRBD1
cdr3_length: 15
cdr3_nt: TGTGCCAGCAGTTATCAATCGGGACAGGGGGAAGAGCAGTACTTC
cdr3_aa: CASSYQSGQGEEQYF

v_call: TRBV13
clone_size: NA
j_call: TRBJ2-3
d_call: TRBD1
cdr3_length: 16
cdr3_nt: TGTGCCAGCAGTAATCCACCGGGACAGGGGACAGATACGCAGTATTTT
cdr3_aa: CASSNPPGQGTDTQYF

v_call: TRBV4-3
clone_size: NA
j_call: TRBJ1-3
d_call: TRBD1
cdr3_length: 14
cdr3_nt: TGCGCCAGCAGCCCGGGACAGTCGGGAAACACCATATATTTT
cdr3_aa: CASSPGQSGNTIYF

v_call: TRBV7-2
clone_size: NA
j_call: TRBJ2-7
d_call: NA
cdr3_length: 15
cdr3_nt: TGTGCCAGCAGCTTAGCGGCTGCGGGGACTTACGAGCAGTACTTC
cdr3_aa: CASSLAAAGTYEQYF

v_call: TRBV9
clone_size: NA
j_call: TRBJ2-7
d_call: NA
cdr3_length: 14
cdr3_nt: TGTGCCAGCAGCGTAGGAGGGAGCTCCTACGAGCAGTACTTC
cdr3_aa: CASSVGGSSYEQYF

v_call: TRBV28
clone_size: NA
j_call: TRBJ1-2
d_call: NA
cdr3_length: 15
cdr3_nt: TGTGCCAGCAGTTTAGAGCAGGTAACCACCTATGGCTACACCTTC
cdr3_aa: CASSLEQVTTYGYTF

v_call: TRBV6-6
clone_size: NA
j_call: TRBJ2-7
d_call: TRBD1
cdr3_length: 13
cdr3_nt: TGTGCCAGCAGCGGACAGGGGTACTACGAGCAGTACTTC
cdr3_aa: CASSGQGYYEQYF

v_call: TRBV18
clone_size: NA
j_call: TRBJ2-1
d_call: TRBD2
cdr3_length: 13
cdr3_nt: TGTGCCAGCTCCCCCTCGGGGGGGAATGAGCAGTTCTTC
cdr3_aa: CASSPSGGNEQFF

v_call: TRBV7-2
clone_size: NA
j_call: TRBJ1-6
d_call: NA
cdr3_length: 17
cdr3_nt: TGTGCCAGCAGCTTAGACAGGGTGAGCTCCTATAATTCACCCCTCCACTTT
cdr3_aa: CASSLDRVSSYNSPLHF

v_call: TRBV19
clone_size: NA
j_call: TRBJ2-4
d_call: NA
cdr3_length: 15
cdr3_nt: TGTGCCAGTAGCGGTCCAAGCATAGCCAAAAACATTCAGTACTTC
cdr3_aa: CASSGPSIAKNIQYF

v_call: TRBV7-9
clone_size: few
j_call: TRBJ2-1
d_call: TRBD1
cdr3_length: 16
cdr3_nt: TGTGCCAGCAGCTTAGTGGGGACAGGGGGTTACAATGAGCAGTTCTTC
cdr3_aa: CASSLVGTGGYNEQFF

v_call: TRBV9
clone_size: NA
j_call: TRBJ1-5
d_call: NA
cdr3_length: 15
cdr3_nt: TGTGCCAGCAGCCTATCGACAGAAAGCAATCAGCCCCAGCATTTT
cdr3_aa: CASSLSTESNQPQHF

v_call: TRBV7-9
clone_size: NA
j_call: TRBJ2-7
d_call: TRBD1
cdr3_length: 14
cdr3_nt: TGTGCCAGCAGTTTCCCGGGACAGGGAAGCGAGCAGTACTTC
cdr3_aa: CASSFPGQGSEQYF

v_call: TRBV28
clone_size: NA
j_call: TRBJ1-2
d_call: NA
cdr3_length: 12
cdr3_nt: TGTGCCAGCAGTTCAGACTTCTATGGCTACACCTTC
cdr3_aa: CASSSDFYGYTF

v_call: TRBV7-2
clone_size: NA
j_call: TRBJ1-1
d_call: NA
cdr3_length: 16
cdr3_nt: TGTGCCAGCAGCTCCCAACGACAGACGAGGAACACTGAAGCTTTCTTT
cdr3_aa: CASSSQRQTRNTEAFF

v_call: TRBV9
clone_size: once
j_call: TRBJ2-3
d_call: TRBD2
cdr3_length: 17
cdr3_nt: TGTGCCAGCAGCGTGTCAACTAGCGGGGGGGCGACAGATACGCAGTATTTT
cdr3_aa: CASSVSTSGGATDTQYF

v_call: TRBV7-2
clone_size: NA
j_call: TRBJ1-6
d_call: NA
cdr3_length: 14
cdr3_nt: TGTGCCAGCAGCTTAGTAGAGGGCCATTCACCCCTCCACTTT
cdr3_aa: CASSLVEGHSPLHF

v_call: TRBV15
clone_size: NA
j_call: TRBJ1-2
d_call: TRBD1
cdr3_length: 15
cdr3_nt: TGTGCCACCAGCAGAGCTAGGACAGGGGATTATGGCTACACCTTC
cdr3_aa: CATSRARTGDYGYTF

v_call: TRBV9
clone_size: NA
j_call: TRBJ1-2
d_call: TRBD1
cdr3_length: 16
cdr3_nt: TGTGCCAGCAGCGTCTCGGGGACAGGGGGTTTACATGGCTACACCTTC
cdr3_aa: CASSVSGTGGLHGYTF

v_call: TRBV18
clone_size: NA
j_call: TRBJ1-3
d_call: TRBD1
cdr3_length: 15
cdr3_nt: TGTGCCAGCTCACCACCCGGGACAGGTCGAAACACCATATATTTT
cdr3_aa: CASSPPGTGRNTIYF

v_call: TRBV11-2
clone_size: NA
j_call: TRBJ2-5
d_call: TRBD2
cdr3_length: 15
cdr3_nt: TGTGCCAGCAGCCATCGACTAGCGGGACAAGAGACCCAGTACTTC
cdr3_aa: CASSHRLAGQETQYF

v_call: TRBV28
clone_size: NA
j_call: TRBJ2-3
d_call: NA
cdr3_length: 14
cdr3_nt: TGTGCCATCAAGGGCGGGATCTACACAGATACGCAGTATTTT
cdr3_aa: CAIKGGIYTDTQYF

v_call: TRBV4-2
clone_size: NA
j_call: TRBJ1-2
d_call: NA
cdr3_length: 18
cdr3_nt: TGTGCCAGCAGCCAAGAACGAAGGTACCGGCCACAGAACTATGGCTACACCTTC
cdr3_aa: CASSQERRYRPQNYGYTF

v_call: TRBV19
clone_size: NA
j_call: TRBJ1-6
d_call: NA
cdr3_length: 13
cdr3_nt: TGTGCCAGTAGTTCCAGGTCTAATTCACCCCTCCACTTT
cdr3_aa: CASSSRSNSPLHF

v_call: TRBV4-1
clone_size: NA
j_call: TRBJ2-5
d_call: TRBD1
cdr3_length: 15
cdr3_nt: TGCGCCAGCAGCCAAGATGGGACAGGGGGAGAGACCCAGTACTTC
cdr3_aa: CASSQDGTGGETQYF

v_call: TRBV5-1
clone_size: NA
j_call: TRBJ1-5
d_call: NA
cdr3_length: 14
cdr3_nt: TGCGCCAGCTCCCCAGGACGGGAGAATCAGCCCCAGCATTTT
cdr3_aa: CASSPGRENQPQHF

v_call: TRBV29-1
clone_size: NA
j_call: TRBJ2-2
d_call: NA
cdr3_length: 12
cdr3_nt: TGCAGCGTTGAAAGCGTCCCCGGGGAGCTGTTTTTT
cdr3_aa: CSVESVPGELFF

v_call: TRBV7-3
clone_size: NA
j_call: TRBJ2-3
d_call: TRBD2
cdr3_length: 17
cdr3_nt: TGTGCCAGCAGCTCACGAATAGCGGGGGGGCCGACAGATACGCAGTATTTT
cdr3_aa: CASSSRIAGGPTDTQYF

v_call: TRBV11-2
clone_size: NA
j_call: TRBJ2-7
d_call: NA
cdr3_length: 14
cdr3_nt: TGTGCCAGCAGCTATGACAGTCTCTCCTACGAGCAGTACTTC
cdr3_aa: CASSYDSLSYEQYF

v_call: TRBV5-5
clone_size: NA
j_call: TRBJ2-3
d_call: TRBD2
cdr3_length: 16
cdr3_nt: TGTGCCAGCAGCTGGAGGGTGACTAGCGGCACAGATACGCAGTATTTT
cdr3_aa: CASSWRVTSGTDTQYF

v_call: TRBV9
clone_size: NA
j_call: TRBJ2-7
d_call: NA
cdr3_length: 12
cdr3_nt: TGTGCCAGCAGCACTAGTTCAATCGAGCAGTACTTC
cdr3_aa: CASSTSSIEQYF

v_call: TRBV3-1/TRBV3-2
clone_size: NA
j_call: TRBJ1-5
d_call: TRBD1
cdr3_length: 15
cdr3_nt: TGTGCCAGCAGCCAAGACGGGACAGGGGCTCAGCCCCAGCATTTT
cdr3_aa: CASSQDGTGAQPQHF

v_call: TRBV4-1
clone_size: once
j_call: TRBJ2-7
d_call: NA
cdr3_length: 13
cdr3_nt: TGCGCCAGCAGCCAAGATCTAAGAGGGCGGGGGTACTTC
cdr3_aa: CASSQDLRGRGYF

v_call: TRBV4-3
clone_size: NA
j_call: TRBJ1-1
d_call: TRBD1
cdr3_length: 15
cdr3_nt: TGCGCCAGCAGCCAAGACCCTTGGACAGGAACTGAAGCTTTCTTT
cdr3_aa: CASSQDPWTGTEAFF

v_call: TRBV27
clone_size: NA
j_call: TRBJ1-5
d_call: NA
cdr3_length: 13
cdr3_nt: TGTGCCAGCAGTTTGGTAATGAGTCAGCCCCAGCATTTT
cdr3_aa: CASSLVMSQPQHF

v_call: TRBV28
clone_size: NA
j_call: TRBJ1-5
d_call: NA
cdr3_length: 13
cdr3_nt: TGTGCCAGCAGTGACAGCCTTAATCAGCCCCAGCATTTT
cdr3_aa: CASSDSLNQPQHF

v_call: TRBV18
clone_size: NA
j_call: TRBJ2-7
d_call: TRBD1
cdr3_length: 16
cdr3_nt: TGTGCCAGCTCACCAAAACCGGCAGGGGGCCTCTACGAGCAGTACTTC
cdr3_aa: CASSPKPAGGLYEQYF

v_call: TRBV11-2
clone_size: once
j_call: TRBJ1-2
d_call: NA
cdr3_length: 15
cdr3_nt: TGTGCCAGCAGCTTAGGTCCCGGGACTTTCTATGGCTACACCTTC
cdr3_aa: CASSLGPGTFYGYTF

v_call: TRBV10-3
clone_size: NA
j_call: TRBJ2-1
d_call: NA
cdr3_length: 13
cdr3_nt: TGTGCCATCAGCCCCAGGGAGGTGGATGAGCAGTTCTTC
cdr3_aa: CAISPREVDEQFF

v_call: TRBV6-1
clone_size: NA
j_call: TRBJ2-7
d_call: NA
cdr3_length: 14
cdr3_nt: TGTGCCAGCAGTGATAGCGGCAGAAACTACGAGCAGTACTTC
cdr3_aa: CASSDSGRNYEQYF

v_call: TRBV6-6
clone_size: NA
j_call: TRBJ2-5
d_call: NA
cdr3_length: 15
cdr3_nt: TGTGCCAGCAGTTACTCGCCGGAGGGGGGGGAGACCCAGTACTTC
cdr3_aa: CASSYSPEGGETQYF

v_call: TRBV29-1
clone_size: NA
j_call: TRBJ2-7
d_call: TRBD2
cdr3_length: 15
cdr3_nt: TGCAGCGTTGGGGGCCTAGCGGGAGCCTTGTACGAGCAGTACTTC
cdr3_aa: CSVGGLAGALYEQYF

v_call: TRBV19
clone_size: once
j_call: TRBJ2-7
d_call: NA
cdr3_length: 14
cdr3_nt: TGTGCCAGTAGCCCCCAAGTAGGGGCCTACGAGCAGTACTTC
cdr3_aa: CASSPQVGAYEQYF